A single sample is the source of the 20 T cell receptor beta chains below, sequenced in a study of blood T cell repertoires in COVID-19. The method was immunoSEQ multiplex PCR; TCRdb's version includes in-frame clones alone and lacks a portion of them. The sample records 150,000 to 200,000 clones, 65% to 90% being singletons. Sequencing input: peripheral blood. The receptors originated from a woman in her thirties or forties with COVID-19, enrolled during active disease.

The chain is built from TRBV5-5 and TRBJ1-2; weak D call: TRBD1 (5 bases). V was pared by 4 bases and J by 7 bases, with 23 bases between. The CDR3 has 16 residues. Germline CDR1 is SGHKS and CDR2 is YYEKEE (reference sequence). The CDR3 protein is CASSIEPTATRGGYTF. The CDR3 nucleotides are TGTGCCAGCAGCATAGAACCGACAGCCACAAGGGGTGGCTACACCTTC.

The chain joins TRBV19 to TRBJ1-6; perhaps TRBD1 as D (6 bases). V gave up 8 bases and J gave up 5 bases, with 16 bases separating them. Germline CDR1 LNHDA, CDR2 SQIVND (reference sequence). The CDR3 contains 15 residues. The CDR3 region has the DNA TGTGCCAGTTCCGCATTACAGGGCAATAATTCACCCCTCCACTTT. Translation: CASSALQGNNSPLHF.

This clone was counted a single time. The chain combines TRBV19 with TRBJ1-2; D gene ambiguous. Per germline, CDR1 LNHDA and CDR2 SQIVND (reference sequence). The V gene lost 5 bases and the J gene lost 4 bases, with 14 bases spanning the gap. The CDR3 extends over 14 amino acids. CDR3 protein: CASSAGGGIYGYTF. The CDR3 region has the DNA TGTGCCAGTAGTGCTGGTGGAGGGATCTATGGCTACACCTTC.

Comments on this clone: At one of its ends the junction is not consistent with the germline gene, which may arise from a read error. V and J are TRBV7-7 and TRBJ2-5, with 9 positions matching TRBD2. Per the germline V gene, CDR1 is SSHAT and CDR2 is FNYEAQ (reference sequence). The CDR3 covers 14 residues. The CDR3 sequence is CASSKAGGQETQYF. In nucleotides, the CDR3 is TGTGCTAGCAGCAAAGCGGGGGGTCAAGAGACCCAGTACTTC.

The chain has TRBV18 and TRBJ2-1; 11 nucleotides line up with TRBD1. There are 17 residues in the CDR3. Trimming removed 3 bases from V and 6 bases from J; junction bases left unmatched: 10. Germline V gene lookup returns CDR1 KGHSH and CDR2 LQKENI. This chain's CDR3 is CASSPGQGGSLSNEQFF. The CDR3, as DNA: TGTGCCAGCTCACCGGGACAGGGGGGGTCCCTTTCCAATGAGCAGTTCTTC.

This rearrangement joins TRBV19 to TRBJ1-6; possibly TRBD1 for D (6 bases). Germline V gene data show CDR1 as LNHDA and CDR2 as SQIVND (reference sequence). Trimming shortened V by 3 bases and J by 7 bases, and 10 bases separated the two germline ends. This CDR3 is 14 amino acids long. CDR3 sequence (DNA): TGTGCCAGTAGTATCCAGGACAGCAATTCACCCCTCCACTTT. Amino acids: CASSIQDSNSPLHF.

This chain uses TRBV27 with TRBJ1-5; D remains ambiguous. This CDR3 is built from 12 residues. Trimming took off 2 bases at V and 6 bases at J, with 5 bases between the two ends. The germline gives CDR1 MNHEY, CDR2 SMNVEV (reference sequence). The CDR3 is CASSLAGQPQHF. The CDR3 DNA reads TGTGCCAGCAGTTTAGCGGGTCAGCCCCAGCATTTT.

This clone was counted a few times. The V and J genes are TRBV28 and TRBJ2-7, with a weak D call TRBD2 (6 bases). V lost 1 base and J 3 bases, leaving 10 bases between the germline ends. There are 14 residues in the CDR3. Germline V lookup: CDR1 MDHEN, CDR2 SYDVKM. As DNA, the CDR3 is TGTGCCAGCAGTTTATCGGGGGAAATCTACGAGCAGTACTTC. It codes for CASSLSGEIYEQYF. Complete variable domain (other parts from reference TRBV28 and TRBJ2-7): DVKVTQSSRYLVKRTGEKVFLECVQDMDHENMFWYRQDPGLGLRLIYFSYDVKMKEKGDIPEGYSVSREKKERFSLILESASTNQTSMYLCASSLSGEIYEQYFGPGTRLTVT.

The chain couples TRBV18 to TRBJ1-1; the match to TRBD1 covers 7 bases. CDR3 length: 15 amino acids. Germline trimming cut 4 bases from V and 5 bases from J; bases unmatched to any gene: 10. Germline V lookup: CDR1 KGHSH, CDR2 LQKENI. CDR3 sequence: CASSQTEGAWTEAFF. The DNA of the CDR3 is TGTGCCAGCTCACAGACCGAGGGGGCTTGGACTGAAGCTTTCTTT.

The chain recombines TRBV5-1 with TRBJ2-5; 9 bases agree with TRBD1. The CDR3 is 13 residues long. The junction had 4 bases not matched to a gene; V was cut back by 0 bases and J by 10 bases. Germline V gene lookup returns CDR1 SGHRS and CDR2 YFSETQ. CDR3 sequence (DNA): TGCGCCAGCAGCTTGGAACAGGGGGCGAGCCAGTACTTC. Protein product: CASSLEQGASQYF.

The CDR3 region has the DNA TGTGCCAGTAGTCCAACTCGGGGGGAAAAACTGTTTTTT. This gives the protein CASSPTRGEKLFF. The chain recombines TRBV19 with TRBJ1-4; a possible D gene is TRBD1 (5 bases). Germline V CDR1 and CDR2: LNHDA, SQIVND (reference sequence). This CDR3 comprises 13 residues. Trimming took off 5 bases at V and 8 bases at J, with 12 bases between the two ends. The full variable domain, its missing parts supplied by reference TRBV19 and TRBJ1-4, is DGGITQSPKYLFRKEGQNVTLSCEQNLNHDAMYWYRQDPGQGLRLIYYSQIVNDFQKGDIAEGYSVSREKKESFPLTVTSAQKNPTAFYLCASSPTRGEKLFFGSGTQLSVL.

This clone was observed a few times. V is TRBV20-1 and J is TRBJ1-4; TRBD1 might be the D (6 bases). Germline CDR1 is DFQATT and CDR2 is SNEGSKA (reference sequence). The CDR3 loop spans 15 amino acids. Deletions cut 3 bases from V and 7 bases from J, with 18 bases between. The CDR3 here is CSASDPGQSGEKLFF. The CDR3, as DNA: TGCAGTGCTAGTGACCCGGGACAATCGGGTGAAAAACTGTTTTTT.

J is TRBJ2-5 and V is TRBV7-9, with 12 bases that match TRBD2. Germline CDR1 is SEHNR and CDR2 is FQNEAQ (reference sequence). V lost 7 bases and J lost 2; bases outside the gene matches: 2. The CDR3 sequence is 14 residues long. Here the CDR3 reads CASKLAGGQETQYF. Written as DNA, the CDR3 is TGTGCCAGCAAACTAGCGGGGGGACAAGAGACCCAGTACTTC.

The chain has TRBV30 and TRBJ2-1, with TRBD2 matching 10 bases. The length of the CDR3 is 13 residues. Trimming at V came to 6 bases and at J to 4 bases, leaving 3 bases not matched to a gene. CDR1 is GTSNPN and CDR2 is SVGIG in the germline V gene (reference sequence). The DNA of the CDR3 is TGTGCCTGTAAGCGGGGGGGGTACAATGAGCAGTTCTTC. This sequence encodes CACKRGGYNEQFF.

V is TRBV29-1 and J is TRBJ1-4; 9 bases map to TRBD1. The CDR3 consists of 16 residues. Losses at the gene ends were 5 bases for V and 2 bases for J; bases not matched to a gene: 9. CDR1 is SQVTM and CDR2 is ANQGSEA in the germline V gene. This CDR3 reads CSVYRGQGGTNEKLFF. CDR3 DNA: TGCAGCGTTTACCGGGGACAGGGCGGCACTAATGAAAAACTGTTTTTT.

This chain joins TRBV7-8 and TRBJ2-3, with 10 positions matching TRBD1. CDR3 length: 12 residues. Germline V gene data show CDR1 as SGHVS and CDR2 as FQNEAQ. V was pared by 5 bases and J by 9 bases, with 2 bases of the junction left unmatched. CDR3 residues: CASSRTGGTQYF. The DNA for the CDR3 is TGTGCCAGCAGCCGGACAGGGGGGACGCAGTATTTT.

The chain is built from TRBV24-1 and TRBJ2-5, with D possibly matching TRBD2 (7 bases). The V end lost 5 bases, the J end lost 4 bases, and 28 bases lay between the germline ends. There are 19 residues in the CDR3. The germline gives CDR1 KGHDR, CDR2 SFDVKD. In DNA, the CDR3 is TGTGCCACCAGTGGCATAAGGGGGGGGGAAAAGGTAGCCAGAGAGACCCAGTACTTC. As protein: CATSGIRGGEKVARETQYF.

In its sample, this clone was seen many times. V is TRBV13 and J is TRBJ2-3, with TRBD2 as a possible D gene (5 bases). The germline V gene encodes CDR1 PRHDT and CDR2 FYEKMQ (reference sequence). The germline V and J ends were trimmed by 4 bases and 4 bases, with 9 bases remaining between them. This CDR3 has 13 amino acids. The CDR3 region has the DNA TGTGCCAGCAGCTCCCAAGCGGCAGATACGCAGTATTTT. As protein: CASSSQAADTQYF.

The V call is TRBV5-1, the J call TRBJ2-3; 7 bases match TRBD2. CDR1 SGHRS and CDR2 YFSETQ come from the germline V gene. The V segment lost 4 bases and the J segment 1 base; nucleotides outside the gene matches: 9. The CDR3 runs 16 residues. CDR3 sequence: CASSVRGAGGTDTQYF. CDR3 coding DNA: TGCGCCAGCAGCGTGCGTGGGGCGGGAGGCACAGATACGCAGTATTTT.

A note on this clone: A read error is possible here, since a much larger clone lies one base away. The J gene is TRBJ2-1, the V gene TRBV7-3, with D possibly matching TRBD2 (5 bases). Per the germline V gene, CDR1 is SGHTA and CDR2 is FQGTGA. The CDR3 has 14 residues. Trimming removed 2 bases at V and 3 bases at J, with 8 bases between. Here the CDR3 DNA reads TGTGCCAGCAGCTTAGGCGGGCTCTACAATGAGCAGTTCTTC. This encodes CASSLGGLYNEQFF.